These 25 T cell receptor beta chains originate from one sample sequenced in a study of human T cells and chemical hapten exposure. Time point reported: patch test 3, about 24 weeks after DPC sensitization. Specified treatment: therapeutic diphenylcyclopropenone sensitization with weekly scalp DPC. TCRdb reprocessed the RACE reads with MiXCR, giving one entry per CDR3 protein. The repertoire holds about 120,000 distinct CDR3 sequences, with roughly 12% as singletons. The sequences come from whole blood, collected in connection with sensitization to the hapten diphenylcyclopropenone (DPC). These receptors were taken from a woman aged 50 to 60 with alopecia areata. Some clones in this sample may be carry-over from other donors' samples.

The genes are TRBV5-1 and TRBJ2-3, with TRBD1 identical over 9 bases. The CDR3 totals 14 residues. CDR1 and CDR2 from the germline V gene are SGHRS and YFSETQ. V lost 4 bases to trimming and J lost 5 bases; unmatched junction nucleotides: 5. DNA for the CDR3: TGCGCCAGCAGCGGGGGACAGGGAGAAGATACGCAGTATTTT. The encoded protein is CASSGGQGEDTQYF.

This clonotype occurred a few times. J is TRBJ2-3 and V is TRBV5-1, with 7 positions matching TRBD1. Germline V gene lookup returns CDR1 SGHRS and CDR2 YFSETQ. V shed 0 bases and J 2 bases; nucleotides not matched to a gene: 3. The CDR3 contains 15 residues. CDR3 coding DNA: TGCGCCAGCAGCTTGGAAGGGGGCTCCACAGATACGCAGTATTTT. Amino acids: CASSLEGGSTDTQYF.

In this sample, this clonotype turned up a few times. The rearrangement uses TRBV7-2 and TRBJ2-3, with TRBD2 identical over 10 bases. Unmatched junction bases numbered 9, after V lost 2 bases and J lost 7 bases. The CDR3 has 16 residues. The germline CDR1 and CDR2 sequences are SGHTA and FQGNSA. The CDR3 nucleotides are TGTGCCAGCAGCTTAATTAGCGGGGGGCCGTCGAATACGCAGTATTTT. Translating gives CASSLISGGPSNTQYF.

In its sample, this clonotype was seen many times. The chain combines TRBV12-3 or TRBV12-4 with TRBJ2-1, with 9 bases aligning to TRBD2. The CDR3 runs to 14 residues. V was pared by 5 bases and J by 3 bases, with 2 bases of the junction left unmatched. DNA of the CDR3: TGTGCCAGCAGTCTTAGCGGGAGCTACAATGAGCAGTTCTTC. This translates into CASSLSGSYNEQFF.

This clonotype was seen at least ten times. The chain uses TRBV30 and TRBJ2-7; the match to TRBD1 covers 8 bases. Per the germline V gene, CDR1 is GTSNPN and CDR2 is SVGIG (reference sequence). Trimming cost V 5 bases and J 4 bases; bases outside gene matches: 4. This CDR3 comprises 12 residues. CDR3 in DNA: TGTGCCTGGGGACAGGGTGTTTACGAGCAGTACTTC. Its translation is CAWGQGVYEQYF.

The chain joins TRBV27 to TRBJ2-2, with D tentatively TRBD2 (6 bases). Trimming cost V 5 bases and J 1 base, with 8 bases left between them. This CDR3 has 14 amino acids. The germline V gene has CDR1 MNHEY and CDR2 SMNVEV (reference sequence). CDR3 loop: CASSRLVNTGELFF. In DNA, the CDR3 is TGTGCCAGCAGTCGACTAGTGAACACCGGGGAGCTGTTTTTT.

The table lists this clonotype with many counts. The chain joins TRBV3-1 to TRBJ2-7; no reliable D call. In germline, CDR1 is LGHDT, CDR2 YNNKEL (reference sequence). Trimming took 4 bases from V and 0 from J, leaving 16 bases between them. The CDR3 has 16 residues. In DNA, the CDR3 is TGTGCCAGCAGCCCTCATTTGGGGATGGTCTCCTACGAGCAGTACTTC. It specifies CASSPHLGMVSYEQYF.

There are many counts of this clonotype. CDR3 sequence: CASSARTGDLSNYGYTF. The CDR3 DNA is TGTGCCAGCAGCGCGCGGACAGGGGACCTTTCTAACTATGGCTACACCTTC. The gene calls are TRBV13 and TRBJ1-2; 9 positions match TRBD1. CDR1 PRHDT and CDR2 FYEKMQ come from the germline V gene (reference sequence). V lost 5 bases and J lost 0; bases outside the gene matches: 10. The CDR3 sequence is 17 residues long.

This clonotype has only a few counts. The chain couples TRBV7-2 to TRBJ2-2; 10 nucleotides agree with TRBD1. The junction had 2 bases not matched to a gene; V was cut back by 3 bases and J by 4 bases. The CDR3 has 15 residues. Per the germline V gene, CDR1 is SGHTA and CDR2 is FQGNSA. The DNA for the CDR3 is TGTGCCAGCAGCTTTGGGACAGGGGTCACCGGGGAGCTGTTTTTT. The encoded protein is CASSFGTGVTGELFF.

This clonotype has more than one count but fewer than ten. The J gene is TRBJ1-2, the V gene TRBV5-6; D is uncertain. The CDR3 is 13 amino acids. Per germline, CDR1 SGHDT and CDR2 YYEEEE. V was trimmed by 0 bases and J by 3 bases, leaving 6 bases between them. The CDR3 nucleotides read TGTGCCAGCAGCTTGGGGGCGGACTATGGCTACACCTTC. Protein: CASSLGADYGYTF.

This clonotype was observed many times. This chain links TRBV20-1 with TRBJ2-3; 13 bases agree with TRBD2. Per the germline V gene, CDR1 is DFQATT and CDR2 is SNEGSKA (reference sequence). After removal of 3 bases from V and 4 bases from J, the junction contained 4 bases not matched to a gene. This CDR3 spans 15 amino acids. CDR3 in amino acids: CSASGTSGDSDTQYF. As DNA, the CDR3 is TGCAGTGCTAGTGGGACTAGCGGGGATTCAGATACGCAGTATTTT.

The sample holds a few counts of this clonotype. The rearrangement links TRBV18 to TRBJ1-2; D unresolved. Germline CDR1 KGHSH, CDR2 LQKENI. Trimming took off 0 bases at V and 0 bases at J, with 11 bases between the two ends. The CDR3 loop spans 16 amino acids. CDR3 bases: TGTGCCAGCTCACCACCGCCCAGTGGAGCTAACTATGGCTACACCTTC. Translating gives CASSPPPSGANYGYTF.

The chain carries TRBV29-1 and TRBJ2-5; D remains unclear. CDR1 SQVTM and CDR2 ANQGSEA come from the germline V gene. The CDR3 is 12 amino acids. V lost 3 bases to trimming and J lost 5 bases, with 10 bases between them. CDR3 amino acids: CSVESGPETQYF. In DNA form, the CDR3 reads TGCAGCGTTGAGTCCGGGCCGGAGACCCAGTACTTC.

The chain links TRBV29-1 to TRBJ1-5; 7 positions match TRBD1. Trimming took 6 bases from V and 7 from J; bases not matched to a gene: 9. Germline V gene sequence: CDR1 SQVTM, CDR2 ANQGSEA. There are 13 residues in the CDR3. CDR3 loop: CSVAQGQEQPQHF. The CDR3 region has the DNA TGCAGCGTGGCACAGGGGCAGGAACAGCCCCAGCATTTT. The entire variable domain, with the rest obtained from reference TRBV29-1 and TRBJ1-5, is as follows: SAVISQKPSRDICQRGTSLTIQCQVDSQVTMMFWYRQQPGQSLTLIATANQGSEATYESGFVIDKFPISRPNLTFSTLTVSNMSPEDSSIYLCSVAQGQEQPQHFGDGTRLSIL.

This clonotype was recorded only once. The chain recombines TRBV20-1 with TRBJ2-4; 16 nucleotides agree with TRBD2. The CDR3 has 16 residues. Losses at the gene ends were 4 bases for V and 6 bases for J; bases not matched to a gene: 6. In germline, CDR1 is DFQATT, CDR2 SNEGSKA (reference sequence). CDR3 bases: TGCAGTGCTAAGGGACTAGCGGGAGGGTGGGGAAACATTCAGTACTTC. It encodes CSAKGLAGGWGNIQYF.

J is TRBJ1-1 and V is TRBV5-1; D is unclear. Trimming stripped 0 bases from V and 0 bases from J, with 6 bases between. This CDR3 is 14 amino acids long. CDR1 is SGHRS, CDR2 YFSETQ, per germline. The CDR3 DNA reads as TGCGCCAGCAGCTTGGATCACCTGAACACTGAAGCTTTCTTT. It translates to CASSLDHLNTEAFF.

This clonotype occurred a few times. The chain couples TRBV6-5 to TRBJ2-3; 7 bases map to TRBD2. The CDR3 runs to 12 residues. Germline CDR1 reads MNHEY; CDR2 reads SVGAGI. With V trimmed by 5 bases and J by 9 bases, 5 bases remained unmatched. The CDR3 sequence is CASSGGDYTQYF. In DNA, the CDR3 is TGTGCCAGCAGTGGCGGGGACTACACGCAGTATTTT.

V and J are TRBV7-9 and TRBJ1-4; no clear D gene. V gave up 8 bases and J gave up 0 bases, with 7 bases separating them. CDR3 length equals 13 residues. The germline gives CDR1 SEHNR, CDR2 FQNEAQ (reference sequence). The CDR3 protein is CASGPPTNEKLFF. The CDR3 nucleotides are TGTGCCAGCGGCCCCCCAACTAATGAAAAACTGTTTTTT. Using reference TRBV7-9 and TRBJ1-4 for the parts outside the CDR3, the full variable domain is DTGVSQNPRHKITKRGQNVTFRCDPISEHNRLYWYRQTLGQGPEFLTYFQNEAQLEKSRLLSDRFSAERPKGSFSTLEIQRTEQGDSAMYLCASGPPTNEKLFFGSGTQLSVL.

This clonotype was detected many times. The chain links TRBV29-1 to TRBJ2-3, with 8 nucleotides matching TRBD2. CDR1 is SQVTM, CDR2 ANQGSEA, per germline. The CDR3 sequence is 15 residues long. Losses at the gene ends were 7 bases for V and 2 bases for J; bases not matched to a gene: 11. DNA for the CDR3: TGCAGCGCCAAGGGCAGCGGGGGCGCCACAGATACGCAGTATTTT. This codes for CSAKGSGGATDTQYF.

The gene calls are TRBV28 and TRBJ2-6; maybe TRBD1 (6 bases). The germline CDR1 and CDR2 sequences are MDHEN and SYDVKM. The germline V and J ends were trimmed by 6 bases and 0 bases, with 24 bases remaining between them. The CDR3 spans 20 residues. The CDR3 spells CASSLPIPGHQSSGANVLTF. As DNA, the CDR3 is TGTGCCAGCAGCCTTCCCATACCGGGACACCAGAGCTCTGGGGCCAACGTCCTGACTTTC.

This clonotype was seen a handful of times. The chain carries TRBV12-3 or TRBV12-4 and TRBJ1-1; D remains ambiguous. Trimming took off 7 bases at V and 5 bases at J, with 17 bases between the two ends. This CDR3 comprises 14 residues. The CDR3 DNA sequence: TGTGCCAGCATCCCCGTGGGAGGTTGGACTGAAGCTTTCTTT. Translated, it gives CASIPVGGWTEAFF.

Only a few counts were recorded for this clonotype. J is TRBJ1-6 and V is TRBV2; D unresolved. The V and J ends lost 6 bases and 4 bases respectively, with 7 bases between them. This CDR3 comprises 13 residues. The germline V gene has CDR1 SNHLY and CDR2 FYNNEI. The CDR3 nucleotides are TGTGCCAGCAGGGACTCTTATAATTCACCCCTCCACTTT. Translating it yields CASRDSYNSPLHF.

This clonotype was observed a few times. This sequence joins TRBV24-1 and TRBJ2-1, with D perhaps TRBD1 or TRBD2 (5 bases each). Germline CDR1 and CDR2: KGHDR and SFDVKD. The CDR3 length is 18 residues. V lost 5 bases to trimming and J lost 0 bases, with 19 bases between them. The CDR3 spells CATSGFDPGPSSYNEQFF. The CDR3 DNA is TGTGCCACCAGTGGTTTCGACCCGGGACCCAGCTCCTACAATGAGCAGTTCTTC.

In its sample, this clonotype was seen many times. The chain recombines TRBV12-3 or TRBV12-4 with TRBJ1-5; D not resolved. The CDR3 is 13 residues long. The ends were cut back, 1 base at V and 6 bases at J, with 7 bases in the middle. This chain's CDR3 is CASSLDGGQPQHF. The CDR3 nucleotides are TGTGCCAGCAGTTTAGATGGAGGTCAGCCCCAGCATTTT.

The genes are TRBV20-1 and TRBJ1-1, with no clear D. The CDR3 runs 14 residues. CDR1 and CDR2 (germline): DFQATT, SNEGSKA (reference sequence). Trimming took 5 bases from V and 2 from J, leaving 15 bases between them. CDR3 bases: TGCAGTGCTCGTCGTCGGGGAGGTAACACTGAAGCTTTCTTT. This sequence encodes CSARRRGGNTEAFF.